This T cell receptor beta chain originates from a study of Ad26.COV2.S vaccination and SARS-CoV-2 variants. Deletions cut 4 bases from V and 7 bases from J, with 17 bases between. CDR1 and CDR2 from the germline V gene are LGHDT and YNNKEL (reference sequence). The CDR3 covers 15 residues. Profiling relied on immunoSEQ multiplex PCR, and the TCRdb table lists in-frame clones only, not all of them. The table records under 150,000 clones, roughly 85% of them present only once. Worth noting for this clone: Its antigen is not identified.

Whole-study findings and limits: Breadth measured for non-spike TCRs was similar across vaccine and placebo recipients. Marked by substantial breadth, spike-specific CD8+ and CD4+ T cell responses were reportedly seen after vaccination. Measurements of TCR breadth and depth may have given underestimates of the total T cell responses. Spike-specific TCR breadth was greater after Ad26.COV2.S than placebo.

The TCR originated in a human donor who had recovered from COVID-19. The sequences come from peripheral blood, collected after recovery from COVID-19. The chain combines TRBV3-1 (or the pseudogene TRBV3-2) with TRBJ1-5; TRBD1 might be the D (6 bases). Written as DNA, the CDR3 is TGTGCCAGCAGCCTAGGAGGTTGGGGGGCCCAGCCCCAGCATTTT. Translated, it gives CASSLGGWGAQPQHF.